The 24 T cell receptor beta chains below were found in one sample sequenced in a study of T cell responses to AZD1222 COVID-19 vaccine. The repertoire was sequenced with immunoSEQ multiplex PCR; TCRdb's copy has only in-frame clones and lacks some. This table holds roughly 62,000 clones, 76% found once. Specimen: peripheral blood, collected on day 0 of AZD1222 vaccination. The receptors were gathered from an adult in good health.

This clone was recorded once. J is TRBJ1-5 and V is TRBV19, with TRBD1 identical over 9 bases. Germline-derived CDR1 and CDR2 are LNHDA and SQIVND (reference sequence). V lost 5 bases, J lost 4 bases, and 9 bases stayed unmatched. The length of the CDR3 is 16 residues. CDR3 DNA sequence: TGTGCCAGTAGTCCATCTATGGACAGGGGTAATCAGCCCCAGCATTTT. This codes for CASSPSMDRGNQPQHF.

This clone appeared once. The rearrangement links TRBV5-6 to TRBJ2-1; 9 bases are a match to TRBD1. The germline gives CDR1 SGHDT, CDR2 YYEEEE. The CDR3 contains 15 residues. The ends lost 4 bases at V and 5 bases at J; junction bases unmatched: 7. The CDR3 protein is CASSGAGTGHNEQFF. CDR3 bases: TGTGCCAGCAGCGGCGCCGGGACAGGGCACAATGAGCAGTTCTTC.

CDR3 coding DNA: TGTGCCAGCAGTGCCGGCTCAGGGGATCCGTGGAAACTGTTTTTT. Amino acids: CASSAGSGDPWKLFF. This sequence joins TRBV28 and TRBJ1-4, with D perhaps matching TRBD1 (6 bases). The V and J ends lost 5 bases and 11 bases respectively, with 21 bases between them. CDR3 length: 15 residues. Germline V gene lookup returns CDR1 MDHEN and CDR2 SYDVKM. The full variable domain, its missing parts supplied by reference TRBV28 and TRBJ1-4, is DVKVTQSSRYLVKRTGEKVFLECVQDMDHENMFWYRQDPGLGLRLIYFSYDVKMKEKGDIPEGYSVSREKKERFSLILESASTNQTSMYLCASSAGSGDPWKLFFGSGTQLSVL.

J is TRBJ2-2 and V is TRBV27; D is possibly TRBD2 (5 bases). The germline V gene has CDR1 MNHEY and CDR2 SMNVEV (reference sequence). V shed 5 bases and J shed 7 bases, with 11 bases lying between them. The CDR3 runs 13 residues. Here the CDR3 reads CASSSTRRGELFF. The CDR3 DNA follows: TGTGCCAGCAGTAGCACTAGGCGCGGGGAGCTGTTTTTT.

The V and J genes are TRBV5-8 and TRBJ2-1; D may be TRBD1 or TRBD2 (5 bases each). V lost 1 base to trimming and J lost 4 bases, with 18 bases between them. CDR3 length: 17 residues. The germline V gene encodes CDR1 SGHTS and CDR2 YDEGEE. The chain's CDR3 is CASSLMFGTSSYNEQFF. DNA of the CDR3: TGTGCCAGCAGCTTGATGTTTGGGACCAGCTCTTACAATGAGCAGTTCTTC.

The V gene is TRBV28, the J gene TRBJ2-7; TRBD1 agrees at 9 bases. Unmatched junction bases numbered 7, after V lost 2 bases and J lost 2 bases. This CDR3 comprises 16 residues. Germline lookup yields CDR1 MDHEN and CDR2 SYDVKM. In nucleotides, the CDR3 is TGTGCCAGCAGTTTAGGGGGGACAGGGAGACCCTACGAGCAGTACTTC. Its translation: CASSLGGTGRPYEQYF.

The J gene is TRBJ2-7, the V gene TRBV11-2; unclear D gene. V shed 5 bases and J shed 1 base, with 3 bases lying between them. There are 11 residues in the CDR3. Germline V gene sequence: CDR1 SGHAT, CDR2 FQNNGV. CDR3 DNA sequence: TGTGCCAGCAGCACTTCCTACGAGCAGTACTTC. Its translation: CASSTSYEQYF.

This clone has just one count. The chain joins TRBV6-2 or TRBV6-3 to TRBJ1-2; 7 positions agree with TRBD1. Trimming took 6 bases from V and 1 from J; bases not matched to a gene: 8. Germline CDR1 reads MNHEY; CDR2 reads SVGEGT. The CDR3 length is 15 residues. The CDR3 loop is CASSQTGDSNYGYTF. The CDR3 region has the DNA TGTGCCAGCAGCCAAACCGGGGACAGTAACTATGGCTACACCTTC.

The chain has TRBV5-1 and TRBJ2-7, with D perhaps matching TRBD1 (5 bases). The length of the CDR3 is 16 residues. V lost 0 bases and J 2 bases, leaving 15 bases between the germline ends. In germline, CDR1 is SGHRS, CDR2 YFSETQ. The CDR3 sequence is CASSLGRRVSAYEQYF. The CDR3 nucleotides are TGCGCCAGCAGCTTGGGCCGCAGGGTAAGCGCCTACGAGCAGTACTTC.

The rearrangement uses TRBV2 and TRBJ1-2; 7 nucleotides match TRBD1. The CDR3 extends over 14 amino acids. The ends lost 2 bases at V and 4 bases at J; junction bases unmatched: 4. Germline V lookup: CDR1 SNHLY, CDR2 FYNNEI. CDR3 in DNA: TGTGCCAGCAGTGAACAGGGGACAGCCTATGGCTACACCTTC. Translation: CASSEQGTAYGYTF.

The sample holds one count of this clone. The chain employs TRBV9 and TRBJ2-5, with D maybe TRBD1 (6 bases). The ends were cut back, 0 bases at V and 4 bases at J, with 10 bases in the middle. The CDR3 covers 14 residues. In germline, CDR1 is SGDLS, CDR2 YYNGEE. Written as DNA, the CDR3 is TGTGCCAGCAGCGTAGGACCGGACAGAGAGACCCAGTACTTC. This encodes CASSVGPDRETQYF.

The genes are TRBV24-1 and TRBJ2-3; D uncertain. This CDR3 has 13 amino acids. Deletions cut 3 bases from V and 1 base from J, with 4 bases between. Germline loops: CDR1 KGHDR, CDR2 SFDVKD. In nucleotides, the CDR3 is TGTGCCACCAGTGATCCCGGCACAGATACGCAGTATTTT. Residues: CATSDPGTDTQYF.

J is TRBJ2-1 and V is TRBV5-4; D not resolved. The V end was cut by 2 bases, the J end by 2 bases, with 11 bases between. Germline V gives CDR1 SGHNT, CDR2 YYREEE (reference sequence). The CDR3 has 15 residues. CDR3 DNA: TGTGCCAGCAGCTTAGGAGACTTAACCTACAATGAGCAGTTCTTC. Translating gives CASSLGDLTYNEQFF.

This rearrangement joins TRBV28 to TRBJ2-7; the D gene is possibly TRBD1 (6 bases). This CDR3 has 19 amino acids. CDR1 is MDHEN and CDR2 is SYDVKM in the germline V gene. Trimming stripped 3 bases from V and 0 bases from J, with 24 bases between. The CDR3, as DNA: TGTGCCAGCAGTTTCCCCCTCGTTATTAGGGACATTGACTCCTACGAGCAGTACTTC. The encoded protein is CASSFPLVIRDIDSYEQYF.

The chain employs TRBV7-2 and TRBJ1-3; tentatively, D is TRBD1 (5 bases). V lost 0 bases and J lost 7, with 13 bases in between. Germline V lookup: CDR1 SGHTA, CDR2 FQGNSA. The length of the CDR3 is 15 residues. CDR3 region: CASSLAGTAGNTIYF. DNA for the CDR3: TGTGCCAGCAGCTTAGCCGGGACGGCGGGGAACACCATATATTTT.

This chain links TRBV4-2 with TRBJ1-2; D gene ambiguous. Looked up from germline, CDR1 is LGHNA and CDR2 is YNFKEQ. The CDR3 length is 14 residues. V was cut by 0 bases and J by 6 bases, with 11 bases left in between. CDR3 sequence: CASSQDEGADGYTF. CDR3 DNA: TGTGCCAGCAGCCAAGATGAGGGTGCGGATGGCTACACCTTC.

This chain joins TRBV5-6 and TRBJ2-5; unclear D gene. Germline lookup yields CDR1 SGHDT and CDR2 YYEEEE. Trimming took off 4 bases at V and 2 bases at J, with 15 bases between the two ends. The CDR3 is 15 residues long. The CDR3 sequence is CASSENMGTQETQYF. DNA for the CDR3: TGTGCCAGCAGCGAGAATATGGGAACTCAAGAGACCCAGTACTTC.

This clone is deemed medium-sized (0.01 to 0.1%). The V call is TRBV5-1, the J call TRBJ2-2; D unclear. The CDR3 has 17 residues. The germline gives CDR1 SGHRS, CDR2 YFSETQ. V gave up 0 bases and J gave up 0 bases, with 12 bases separating them. The CDR3 loop is CASSLDGDSANTGELFF. The CDR3 bases are TGCGCCAGCAGCTTGGATGGTGATTCCGCGAACACCGGGGAGCTGTTTTTT.

This clone appeared a single time. The gene calls are TRBV5-8 and TRBJ1-1, with TRBD1 identical over 9 bases. In germline, CDR1 is SGHTS, CDR2 YDEGEE. V was clipped by 2 bases and J by 1 base; unmatched bases: 6. The CDR3 spans 16 residues. The CDR3 loop is CASSFRLTGGNTEAFF. The CDR3 DNA sequence: TGTGCCAGCAGCTTCCGGCTGACAGGGGGGAACACTGAAGCTTTCTTT.

This chain connects TRBV5-4 to TRBJ1-1; D is unresolved. Trimming shortened V by 2 bases and J by 0 bases, and 8 bases separated the two germline ends. The CDR3 spans 14 residues. Germline V gene lookup returns CDR1 SGHNT and CDR2 YYREEE (reference sequence). CDR3 coding DNA: TGTGCCAGCAGCTTTACGTCCATGAACACTGAAGCTTTCTTT. Residues: CASSFTSMNTEAFF.

V usage is TRBV6-2 or TRBV6-3 and J usage is TRBJ2-7; the D gene is possibly TRBD2 (6 bases). The germline gives CDR1 MNHEY, CDR2 SVGEGT. Trimming stripped 5 bases from V and 0 bases from J, with 8 bases between. This CDR3 has 13 amino acids. CDR3 nucleotides: TGTGCCAGCAGTATGACTAGCTCCTACGAGCAGTACTTC. Translated: CASSMTSSYEQYF.

V gene TRBV15 combines with J gene TRBJ2-7; 9 positions match TRBD2. The CDR3 covers 15 residues. Germline-derived CDR1 and CDR2 are LNHNV and YYDKDF (reference sequence). V gave up 6 bases and J gave up 5 bases; unmatched junction bases: 11. The CDR3 protein is CATRQSGGRQDEQYF. CDR3 in DNA: TGTGCCACCAGGCAAAGCGGGGGGCGGCAGGACGAGCAGTACTTC.

V and J are TRBV20-1 and TRBJ2-2; D unresolved. V lost 3 bases to trimming and J lost 5 bases, with 4 bases between them. The V gene's germline CDR1 is DFQATT and CDR2 SNEGSKA (reference sequence). The CDR3 contains 11 residues. CDR3 sequence reads: CSARTTGELFF. In nucleotides, the CDR3 is TGCAGTGCTAGGACAACCGGGGAGCTGTTTTTT.

This clone was seen just once. Here the CDR3 reads CASSVGGNSYNEQFF. DNA for the CDR3: TGTGCCAGCAGCGTGGGCGGAAACTCCTACAATGAGCAGTTCTTC. The chain couples TRBV5-6 to TRBJ2-1; D ambiguous. V shed 4 bases and J shed 0 bases, with 11 bases lying between them. The CDR3 contains 15 residues. Per germline, CDR1 SGHDT and CDR2 YYEEEE.